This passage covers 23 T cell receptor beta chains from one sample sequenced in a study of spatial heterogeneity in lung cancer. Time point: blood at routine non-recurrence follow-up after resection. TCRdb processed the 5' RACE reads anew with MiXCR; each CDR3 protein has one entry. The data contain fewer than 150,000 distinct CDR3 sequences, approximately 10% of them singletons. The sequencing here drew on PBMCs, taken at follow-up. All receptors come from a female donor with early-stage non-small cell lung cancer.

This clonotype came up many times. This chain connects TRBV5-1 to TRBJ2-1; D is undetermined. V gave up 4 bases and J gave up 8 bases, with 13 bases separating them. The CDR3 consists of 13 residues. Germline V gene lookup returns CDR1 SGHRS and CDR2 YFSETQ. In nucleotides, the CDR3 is TGCGCCAGCAGCGCGAACGGAGCCTATGAGCAGTTCTTC. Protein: CASSANGAYEQFF.

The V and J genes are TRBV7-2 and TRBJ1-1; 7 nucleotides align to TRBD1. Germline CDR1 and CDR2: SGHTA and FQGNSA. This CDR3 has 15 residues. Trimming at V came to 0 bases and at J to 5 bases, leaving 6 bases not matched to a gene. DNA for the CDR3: TGTGCCAGCAGCTTAGCGGAGGGGGCGCGGACTGAAGCTTTCTTT. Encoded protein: CASSLAEGARTEAFF.

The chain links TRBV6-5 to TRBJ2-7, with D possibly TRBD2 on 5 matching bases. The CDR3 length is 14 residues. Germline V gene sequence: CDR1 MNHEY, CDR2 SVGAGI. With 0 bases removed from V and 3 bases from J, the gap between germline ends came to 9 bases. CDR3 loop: CASSYSEGSYEQYF. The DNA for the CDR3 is TGTGCCAGCAGTTACTCAGAGGGAAGCTACGAGCAGTACTTC.

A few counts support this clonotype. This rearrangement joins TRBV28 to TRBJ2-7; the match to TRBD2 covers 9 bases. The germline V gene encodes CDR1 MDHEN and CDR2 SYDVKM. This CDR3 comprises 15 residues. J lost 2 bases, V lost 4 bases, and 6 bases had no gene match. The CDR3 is CASSSLAGSAYEQYF. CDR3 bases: TGTGCCAGCAGTTCCCTAGCGGGAAGTGCCTACGAGCAGTACTTC.

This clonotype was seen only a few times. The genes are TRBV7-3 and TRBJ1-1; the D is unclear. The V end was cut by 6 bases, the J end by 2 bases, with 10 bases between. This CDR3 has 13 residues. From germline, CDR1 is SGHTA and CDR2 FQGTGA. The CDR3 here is CASSKDTNTEAFF. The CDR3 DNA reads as TGTGCCAGCAGTAAAGACACAAACACTGAAGCTTTCTTT. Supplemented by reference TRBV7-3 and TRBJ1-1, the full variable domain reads GAGVSQTPSNKVTEKGKYVELRCDPISGHTALYWYRQSLGQGPEFLIYFQGTGAADDSGLPNDRFFAVRPEGSVSTLKIQRTERGDSAVYLCASSKDTNTEAFFGQGTRLTVV.

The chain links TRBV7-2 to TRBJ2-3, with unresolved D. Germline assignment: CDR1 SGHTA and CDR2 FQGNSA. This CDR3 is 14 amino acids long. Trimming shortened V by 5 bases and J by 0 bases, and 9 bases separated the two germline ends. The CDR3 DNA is TGTGCCAGCAGCCCCACCACTAGCACAGATACGCAGTATTTT. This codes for CASSPTTSTDTQYF.

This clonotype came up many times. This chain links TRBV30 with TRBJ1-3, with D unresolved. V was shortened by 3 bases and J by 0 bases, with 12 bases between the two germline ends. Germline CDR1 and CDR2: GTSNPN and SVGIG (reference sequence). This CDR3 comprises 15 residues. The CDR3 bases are TGTGCCTGGAGGGGGTGGCGGACCTCTGGAAACACCATATATTTT. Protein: CAWRGWRTSGNTIYF. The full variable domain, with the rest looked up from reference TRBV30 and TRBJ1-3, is SQTIHQWPATLVQPVGSPLSLECTVEGTSNPNLYWYRQAAGRGLQLLFYSVGIGQISSEVPQNLSASRPQDRQFILSSKKLLLSDSGFYLCAWRGWRTSGNTIYFGEGSWLTVV.

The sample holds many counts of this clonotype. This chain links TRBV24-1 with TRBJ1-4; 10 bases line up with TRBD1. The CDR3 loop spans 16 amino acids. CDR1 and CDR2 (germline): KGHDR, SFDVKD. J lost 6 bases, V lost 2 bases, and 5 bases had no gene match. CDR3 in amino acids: CATSDSSGQGYEKLFF. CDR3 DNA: TGTGCCACCAGTGATTCGTCGGGACAGGGGTATGAAAAACTGTTTTTT.

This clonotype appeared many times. In DNA form, the CDR3 reads TGTGCCAGCAGTTTAAGAGGGGACAAAAGAAACACTGAAGCTTTCTTT. Protein sequence: CASSLRGDKRNTEAFF. The chain is built from TRBV28 and TRBJ1-1; D is perhaps TRBD1 (6 bases). Germline-derived CDR1 and CDR2 are MDHEN and SYDVKM. Trimming left V 2 bases short and J 2 bases short, with 15 bases between. The CDR3 is 16 amino acids.

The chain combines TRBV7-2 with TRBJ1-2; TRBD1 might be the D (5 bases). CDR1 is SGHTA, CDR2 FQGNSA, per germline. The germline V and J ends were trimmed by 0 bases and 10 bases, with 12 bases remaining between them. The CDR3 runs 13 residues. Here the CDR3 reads CASSLAFGADYTF. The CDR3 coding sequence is TGTGCCAGCAGCTTAGCGTTTGGGGCCGACTACACCTTC.

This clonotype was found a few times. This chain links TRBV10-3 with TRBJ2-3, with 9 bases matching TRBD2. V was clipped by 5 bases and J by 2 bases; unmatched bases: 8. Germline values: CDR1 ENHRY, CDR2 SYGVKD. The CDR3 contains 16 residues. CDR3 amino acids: CAISSTAGGPTDTQYF. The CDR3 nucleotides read TGTGCCATCAGTAGTACAGCGGGAGGTCCCACAGATACGCAGTATTTT.

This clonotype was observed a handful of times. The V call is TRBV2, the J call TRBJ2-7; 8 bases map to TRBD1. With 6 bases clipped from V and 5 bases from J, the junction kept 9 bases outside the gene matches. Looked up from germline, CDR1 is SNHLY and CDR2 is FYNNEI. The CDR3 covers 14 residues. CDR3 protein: CASSYRQGIDEQYV. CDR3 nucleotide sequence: TGTGCCAGCAGCTATAGACAGGGGATCGACGAGCAGTACGTC.

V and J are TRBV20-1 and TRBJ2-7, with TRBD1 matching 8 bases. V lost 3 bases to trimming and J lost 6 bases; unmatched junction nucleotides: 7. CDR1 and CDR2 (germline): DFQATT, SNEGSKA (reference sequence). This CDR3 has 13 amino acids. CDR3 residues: CSASKAGGGEQYF. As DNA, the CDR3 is TGCAGTGCTAGTAAGGCAGGGGGCGGCGAGCAGTACTTC.

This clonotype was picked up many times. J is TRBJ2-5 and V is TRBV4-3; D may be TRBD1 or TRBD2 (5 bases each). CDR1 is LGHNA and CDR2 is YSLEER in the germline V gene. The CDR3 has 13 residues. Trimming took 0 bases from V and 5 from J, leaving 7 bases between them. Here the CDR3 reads CASSQDRDETQYF. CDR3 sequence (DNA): TGCGCCAGCAGCCAAGACAGGGACGAGACCCAGTACTTC.

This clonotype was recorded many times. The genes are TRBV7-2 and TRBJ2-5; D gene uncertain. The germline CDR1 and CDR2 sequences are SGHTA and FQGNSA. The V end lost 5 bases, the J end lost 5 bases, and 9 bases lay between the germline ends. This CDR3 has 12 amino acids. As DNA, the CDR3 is TGTGCCAGCAGCGCACAGAGGGAGACCCAGTACTTC. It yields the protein CASSAQRETQYF.

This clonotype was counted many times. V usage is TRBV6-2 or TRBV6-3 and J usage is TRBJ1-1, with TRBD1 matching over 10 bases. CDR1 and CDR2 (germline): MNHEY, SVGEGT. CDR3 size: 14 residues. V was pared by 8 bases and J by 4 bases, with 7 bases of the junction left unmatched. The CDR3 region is CASGPDRGSTEAFF. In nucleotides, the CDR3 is TGTGCCAGCGGACCGGACAGGGGGTCCACTGAAGCTTTCTTT.

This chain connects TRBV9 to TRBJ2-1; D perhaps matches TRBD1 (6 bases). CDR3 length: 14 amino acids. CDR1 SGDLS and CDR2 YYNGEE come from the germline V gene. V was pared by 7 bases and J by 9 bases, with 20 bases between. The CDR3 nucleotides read TGTGCCAGCGGCGGACAGTCTACAATTGGTGAGCAGTTCTTC. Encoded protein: CASGGQSTIGEQFF.

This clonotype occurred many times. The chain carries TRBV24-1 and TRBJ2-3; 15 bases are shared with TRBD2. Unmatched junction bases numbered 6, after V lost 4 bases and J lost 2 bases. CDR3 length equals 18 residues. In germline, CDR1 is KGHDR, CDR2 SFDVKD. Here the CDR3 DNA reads TGTGCCACCAGTGACCTAGGACTAGCGGGAGGGACCACAGATACGCAGTATTTT. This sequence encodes CATSDLGLAGGTTDTQYF.

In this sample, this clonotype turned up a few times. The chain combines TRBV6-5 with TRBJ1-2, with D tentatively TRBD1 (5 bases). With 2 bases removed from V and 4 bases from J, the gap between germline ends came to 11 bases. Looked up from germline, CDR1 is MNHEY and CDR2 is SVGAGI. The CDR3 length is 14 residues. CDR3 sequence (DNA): TGTGCCAGCAGTTACGCCAGAGACAGCTATGGCTACACCTTC. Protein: CASSYARDSYGYTF.

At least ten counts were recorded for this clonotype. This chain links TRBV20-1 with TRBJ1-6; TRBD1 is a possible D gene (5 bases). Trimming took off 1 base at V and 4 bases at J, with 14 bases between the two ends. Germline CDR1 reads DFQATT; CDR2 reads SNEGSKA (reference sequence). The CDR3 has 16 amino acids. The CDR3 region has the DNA TGCAGTGCTAGAGTGGGTGGGGCAAAATATAATTCACCCCTCCACTTT. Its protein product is CSARVGGAKYNSPLHF.

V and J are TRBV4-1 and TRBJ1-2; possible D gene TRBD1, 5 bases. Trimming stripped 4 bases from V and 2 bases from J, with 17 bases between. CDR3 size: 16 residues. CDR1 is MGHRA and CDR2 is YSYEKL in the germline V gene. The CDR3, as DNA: TGCGCCAGCAGCCCCCCTCTTTACAGACAGAACTATGGCTACACCTTC. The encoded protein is CASSPPLYRQNYGYTF.

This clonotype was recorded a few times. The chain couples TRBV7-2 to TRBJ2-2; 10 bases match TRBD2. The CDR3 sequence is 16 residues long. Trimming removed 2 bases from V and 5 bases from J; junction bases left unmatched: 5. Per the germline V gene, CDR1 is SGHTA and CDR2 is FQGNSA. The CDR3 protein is CASSLRLAGSTGELFF. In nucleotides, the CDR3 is TGTGCCAGCAGCTTAAGACTAGCGGGCTCAACCGGGGAGCTGTTTTTT.

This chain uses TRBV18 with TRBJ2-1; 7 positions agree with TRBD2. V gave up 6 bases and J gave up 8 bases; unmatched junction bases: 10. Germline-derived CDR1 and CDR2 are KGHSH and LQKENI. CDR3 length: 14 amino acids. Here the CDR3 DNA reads TGTGCCAGCTCGTCGACTAGCTTCGGGGATGAGCAGTTCTTC. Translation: CASSSTSFGDEQFF.